This TCR beta chain is from a study of blood T cell repertoires in COVID-19. Whole-study context: The samples span acute and convalescent COVID-19 from the United States, Italy and Spain.

Trimming stripped 5 bases from V and 2 bases from J, with 13 bases between. Germline V gene lookup returns CDR1 SGHRS and CDR2 YFSETQ. There are 14 residues in the CDR3. Repertoires were generated with immunoSEQ multiplex PCR, while TCRdb's copy carries only in-frame clones and drops some. The table lists approximately 350,000 clones, around 89% of them singletons. The clonotype originates from a man between 18 and 35 years old who had recovered from COVID-19. The specimen sequenced was PBMCs or T cells enriched from blood (not recorded which). V usage is TRBV5-1 and J usage is TRBJ2-5; a weak D match, TRBD1 (6 bases). The CDR3 is CASRLRRGQETQYF. CDR3 nucleotide sequence: TGCGCCAGCAGGCTCCGCAGGGGACAAGAGACCCAGTACTTC.